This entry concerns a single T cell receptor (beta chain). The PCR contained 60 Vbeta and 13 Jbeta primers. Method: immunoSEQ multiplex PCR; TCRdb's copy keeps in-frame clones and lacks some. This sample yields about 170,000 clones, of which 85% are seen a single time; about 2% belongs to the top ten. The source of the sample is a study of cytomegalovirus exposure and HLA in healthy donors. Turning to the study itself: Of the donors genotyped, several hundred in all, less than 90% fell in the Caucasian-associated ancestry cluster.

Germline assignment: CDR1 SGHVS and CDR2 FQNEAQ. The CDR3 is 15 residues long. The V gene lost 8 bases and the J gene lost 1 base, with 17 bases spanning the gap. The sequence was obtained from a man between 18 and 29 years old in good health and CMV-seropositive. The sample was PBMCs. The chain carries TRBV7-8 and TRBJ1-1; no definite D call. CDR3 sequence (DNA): TGTGCCAGCCTTCCCGAGACATATTCGAACACTGAAGCTTTCTTT. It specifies CASLPETYSNTEAFF.